The 8 T cell receptor beta chains reported below all come from one sample, sequenced in a study of shared clonotypes between healthy human individuals. This table comes from immunoSEQ multiplex PCR, and its TCRdb copy is limited to in-frame clones, with some not included. The table records 450,000 to 650,000 clones, just over 75% of them present only once. Sequencing input: PBMCs. Receptors originate from a woman between 40 and 55 years old in good health. Some clones in this sample may be carry-over from other donors' samples.

The rearrangement uses TRBV10-1 and TRBJ2-6; D gene ambiguous. The germline V gene encodes CDR1 WNHNN and CDR2 SYGVQD (reference sequence). This CDR3 contains 16 residues. V was trimmed by 5 bases and J by 5 bases, leaving 16 bases between them. The CDR3 nucleotides read TGCGCCAGCAGTCCAATCGCACAAAGTCGGGCCAACGTCCTGACTTTC. Translated: CASSPIAQSRANVLTF.

The gene calls are TRBV10-3 and TRBJ2-1; D remains ambiguous. The V and J ends lost 4 bases and 10 bases respectively, with 17 bases between them. The CDR3 has 14 residues. Germline-derived CDR1 and CDR2 are ENHRY and SYGVKD. CDR3 bases: TGTGCCATCAGTGGATCCCAAAACTACGCCGAGCAGTTCTTC. Protein product: CAISGSQNYAEQFF.

In DNA, the CDR3 is TGTGCCAGTAGTGGTGGGGAGACCCAGTACTTC. Translating gives CASSGGETQYF. The chain recombines TRBV19 with TRBJ2-5; D unresolved. Germline values: CDR1 LNHDA, CDR2 SQIVND (reference sequence). Trimming cost V 5 bases and J 5 bases, with 6 bases left between them. There are 11 residues in the CDR3. The full variable domain, rest sourced from reference TRBV19 and TRBJ2-5, is DGGITQSPKYLFRKEGQNVTLSCEQNLNHDAMYWYRQDPGQGLRLIYYSQIVNDFQKGDIAEGYSVSREKKESFPLTVTSAQKNPTAFYLCASSGGETQYFGPGTRLLVL.

The gene calls are TRBV21-1 and TRBJ2-7. TRBV21-1 is reported as a pseudogene. The CDR3 is made up of 13 amino acids. This CDR3 is CVTPPGLSYEQYF. The CDR3 bases are TGTGTTACGCCCCCGGGCCTCTCCTACGAGCAGTACTTC.

This clone has only a few counts. The rearrangement uses TRBV29-1 and TRBJ1-1, with 8 bases that match TRBD1. V dropped 7 bases and J dropped 4; count of bases not matched to a gene: 11. This CDR3 has 14 amino acids. The germline gives CDR1 SQVTM, CDR2 ANQGSEA. The CDR3: CSARISGQGTEAFF. CDR3 bases: TGCAGCGCCCGAATCTCCGGACAGGGCACTGAAGCTTTCTTT.

J is TRBJ1-2 and V is TRBV6-1; 7 bases align to TRBD1. The germline CDR1 and CDR2 sequences are MNHNS and SASEGT. Trimming removed 4 bases from V and 8 bases from J; junction bases left unmatched: 10. The CDR3 loop spans 14 amino acids. The CDR3 DNA reads TGTGCCAGCAGTGCTCCGACAGGGACGGGGGGCTACACCTTC. This encodes CASSAPTGTGGYTF.

This rearrangement joins TRBV6-1 to TRBJ1-6, with 8 nucleotides matching TRBD1. The length of the CDR3 is 15 residues. In germline, CDR1 is MNHNS, CDR2 SASEGT. After removal of 5 bases from V and 7 bases from J, the junction contained 7 bases not matched to a gene. The CDR3 nucleotides read TGTGCCAGCAGTCTTCAGGGGGCAGGGAATTCACCCCTCCACTTT. Its protein product is CASSLQGAGNSPLHF.

The rearrangement uses TRBV5-6 and TRBJ2-1; maybe TRBD2 (6 bases). This CDR3 contains 11 residues. V gave up 4 bases and J gave up 12 bases, with 11 bases separating them. Germline CDR1 and CDR2: SGHDT and YYEEEE. CDR3 sequence: CASSQAGTQFF. For the CDR3, the DNA is TGTGCCAGCAGCCAGGCGGGGACGCAGTTCTTC.